Each of the 25 T cell receptor beta chains below was sequenced from the same sample in a study of T cell repertoires in cytomegalovirus infection. Each CDR3 protein gets one entry after TCRdb re-called the reads with MiXCR. The table lists more than 400,000 distinct CDR3 sequences, about 26% of them singletons. Sequencing was carried out using PBMCs. The origin of the receptors is a human donor in good health (CMV status not recorded). Some clones in this sample may be carry-over from other donors' samples.

The chain employs TRBV7-8 and TRBJ2-5; unclear D gene. This CDR3 region has 14 residues. Germline values: CDR1 SGHVS, CDR2 FQNEAQ. Trimming took off 4 bases at V and 5 bases at J, with 14 bases between the two ends. CDR3 DNA sequence: TGTGCCAGCAGCTCTGGGAACTGGCGGGAGACCCAGTACTTC. Its translation is CASSSGNWRETQYF.

This clonotype was recorded at least ten times. The chain is built from TRBV4-2 and TRBJ2-3; TRBD2 matches 9 bases. After removal of 2 bases from V and 0 bases from J, the junction contained 3 bases not matched to a gene. The CDR3 sequence is 16 residues long. Germline loops: CDR1 LGHNA, CDR2 YNFKEQ. CDR3 DNA sequence: TGTGCCAGCAGCCAAAATAGCGGGAGTAGCACAGATACGCAGTATTTT. As protein: CASSQNSGSSTDTQYF.

This chain uses TRBV6-2 or TRBV6-3 with TRBJ1-2; D not resolved. This CDR3 spans 16 amino acids. Trimming shortened V by 2 bases and J by 2 bases, and 15 bases separated the two germline ends. The germline V gene has CDR1 MNHEY and CDR2 SVGEGT. CDR3 nucleotides: TGTGCCAGCAGTTACGGACCCCAACTCTTCAACTATGGCTACACCTTC. It yields the protein CASSYGPQLFNYGYTF.

Of note for this clonotype: A read error may be the cause here, since a much bigger clone is one base away. The rearrangement links TRBV7-8 to TRBJ2-7; D unclear. The germline gives CDR1 SGHVS, CDR2 FQNEAQ. V lost 3 bases and J lost 4, with 7 bases in between. This CDR3 region has 12 residues. Here the CDR3 DNA reads TGTGCCAGCAGCTTTAACATGTACGAGCAGTACGTC. Its protein product is CASSFNMYEQYV.

The V gene is TRBV30, the J gene TRBJ1-4; a possible D gene is TRBD1 (5 bases). CDR1 GTSNPN and CDR2 SVGIG come from the germline V gene (reference sequence). Trimming pared 0 bases from V and 13 bases from J, leaving 15 bases between. This CDR3 is 13 amino acids long. The chain's CDR3 is CAWSVQTDRGLFF. For the CDR3, the DNA is TGTGCCTGGAGTGTACAGACGGATAGGGGACTGTTTTTT.

This clonotype was detected a few times. The rearrangement uses TRBV9 and TRBJ2-1; 7 bases are a match to TRBD1. The V segment lost 0 bases and the J segment 8 bases; nucleotides outside the gene matches: 2. The CDR3 length is 13 residues. Germline CDR1 is SGDLS and CDR2 is YYNGEE. CDR3 sequence reads: CASSVGQGYEQFF. The CDR3 coding sequence is TGTGCCAGCAGCGTAGGACAGGGCTATGAGCAGTTCTTC.

The chain has TRBV11-1 and TRBJ1-1; D not resolved. Germline V CDR1 and CDR2: SGHAT, FQDESV (reference sequence). Between the trimmed V and J ends, which lost 3 bases and 7 bases, there was a span of 12 bases. There are 13 residues in the CDR3. CDR3 coding DNA: TGTGCCAGCAGCTTCACAGACGGAGATGAAGCTTTCTTT. It codes for CASSFTDGDEAFF.

This clonotype was recorded a few times. The rearrangement joins TRBV5-4 to TRBJ2-1; 8 bases are shared with TRBD2. This CDR3 contains 15 residues. The V gene end was trimmed by 2 bases and the J gene end by 7 bases; junction bases not matched to a gene: 8. CDR1 is SGHNT and CDR2 is YYREEE in the germline V gene (reference sequence). The CDR3 is CASSLPGPGGNEQFF. The DNA of the CDR3 is TGTGCCAGCAGCTTACCCGGGCCGGGGGGGAATGAGCAGTTCTTC.

This clonotype was picked up one time. The chain joins TRBV15 to TRBJ2-7, with D unresolved. This CDR3 is built from 13 residues. Looked up from germline, CDR1 is LNHNV and CDR2 is YYDKDF (reference sequence). V shed 0 bases and J shed 3 bases, with 6 bases lying between them. CDR3 residues: CATSRDLLYEQYV. The CDR3 nucleotides read TGTGCCACCAGCAGAGATCTCCTCTACGAGCAGTACGTC.

This sequence joins TRBV6-4 and TRBJ2-1; D unclear. CDR1 and CDR2 from the germline V gene are MRHNA and SNTAGT. The CDR3 spans 14 residues. V was cut by 4 bases and J by 0 bases, with 7 bases left in between. CDR3 protein: CASSVTSSYNEQFF. In DNA form, the CDR3 reads TGTGCCAGCAGTGTTACGAGCTCCTACAATGAGCAGTTCTTC.

This clonotype was recorded a few times. The chain uses TRBV5-6 and TRBJ1-5, with D unclear. This CDR3 region has 15 residues. From germline, CDR1 is SGHDT and CDR2 YYEEEE. Trimming shortened V by 2 bases and J by 0 bases, and 9 bases separated the two germline ends. CDR3 amino acids: CASSFSGHSNQPQHF. The DNA for the CDR3 is TGTGCCAGCAGCTTTTCGGGTCATAGCAATCAGCCCCAGCATTTT.

This clonotype was picked up a small number of times. The chain combines TRBV6-5 with TRBJ1-1; 7 bases line up with TRBD1. Unmatched junction bases numbered 6, after V lost 7 bases and J lost 1 base. This CDR3 has 14 amino acids. Germline V lookup: CDR1 MNHEY, CDR2 SVGAGI. The CDR3 DNA follows: TGTGCCAGCACCTGGCGACAGGGGAACACTGAAGCTTTCTTT. As protein: CASTWRQGNTEAFF.

Only a few counts were recorded for this clonotype. The chain has TRBV12-3 or TRBV12-4 and TRBJ2-5; 9 bases align to TRBD1. This CDR3 is 14 amino acids long. Trimming removed 6 bases from V and 5 bases from J; junction bases left unmatched: 7. CDR3 DNA: TGTGCCAGCAGAGCACAGGGGGCGAGGGAGACCCAGTACTTC. Translating gives CASRAQGARETQYF.

J is TRBJ1-5 and V is TRBV7-9; 9 bases are shared with TRBD1. CDR3 size: 17 residues. V shed 3 bases and J 6 bases; nucleotides not matched to a gene: 12. The germline V gene has CDR1 SEHNR and CDR2 FQNEAQ (reference sequence). CDR3 DNA: TGTGCCAGCAGCTTTGGCCAGACAGGGGGAGTGAGTCAGCCCCAGCATTTT. Protein sequence: CASSFGQTGGVSQPQHF. The complete variable domain, with remaining parts taken from reference TRBV7-9 and TRBJ1-5, reads DTGVSQNPRHKITKRGQNVTFRCDPISEHNRLYWYRQTLGQGPEFLTYFQNEAQLEKSRLLSDRFSAERPKGSFSTLEIQRTEQGDSAMYLCASSFGQTGGVSQPQHFGDGTRLSIL.

Only a few counts were recorded for this clonotype. The J gene is TRBJ2-1, the V gene TRBV4-3, with 8 positions matching TRBD2. With 0 bases clipped from V and 6 bases from J, the junction kept 7 bases outside the gene matches. This CDR3 has 16 residues. CDR1 LGHNA and CDR2 YSLEER come from the germline V gene. CDR3 protein: CASSQDPSGSFNEQFF. As DNA, the CDR3 is TGCGCCAGCAGCCAAGACCCTAGCGGGTCGTTCAATGAGCAGTTCTTC.

V usage is TRBV19 and J usage is TRBJ1-5, with D possibly matching TRBD1 (6 bases). The CDR3 contains 13 residues. V was cut by 11 bases and J by 4 bases, with 15 bases left in between. Germline V CDR1 and CDR2: LNHDA, SQIVND (reference sequence). The CDR3 region is CAPPGQGNQPQHF. The CDR3 DNA follows: TGTGCCCCCCCGGGGCAGGGGAATCAGCCCCAGCATTTT.

This clonotype appeared a few times. The rearrangement links TRBV6-2 or TRBV6-3 to TRBJ2-5; tentatively, D is TRBD2 (7 bases). With 6 bases removed from V and 5 bases from J, the gap between germline ends came to 19 bases. The germline V gene has CDR1 MNHEY and CDR2 SVGEGT. The CDR3 has 15 residues. The CDR3 loop is CASSWGAGGGETQYF. For the CDR3, the DNA is TGTGCCAGCAGCTGGGGCGCCGGCGGGGGCGAGACCCAGTACTTC.

This chain links TRBV4-2 with TRBJ2-1; D may be TRBD2 (6 bases). CDR3 length equals 14 residues. V lost 2 bases, J lost 6 bases, and 11 bases lay in between. Germline assignment: CDR1 LGHNA and CDR2 YNFKEQ. The CDR3 DNA reads TGTGCCAGCAGCCAACCGGGACTTCCCAATGAGCAGTTCTTC. This codes for CASSQPGLPNEQFF.

The chain links TRBV7-6 to TRBJ2-5; TRBD1 agrees at 10 bases. V dropped 5 bases and J dropped 5; count of bases not matched to a gene: 5. The CDR3 length is 14 residues. Germline loops: CDR1 SGHVS, CDR2 FNYEAQ. CDR3 nucleotides: TGTGCCAGCAGCCCGACAGGGGGCGGTGAGACCCAGTACTTC. It specifies CASSPTGGGETQYF.

This clonotype was detected many times. The chain couples TRBV18 to TRBJ1-5; a possible D gene is TRBD1 (5 bases). The CDR3 sequence is 13 residues long. V dropped 6 bases and J dropped 5 bases, with 11 bases sitting between them. Germline V gene data show CDR1 as KGHSH and CDR2 as LQKENI. CDR3 protein: CASSPGGDQPQHF. The CDR3 nucleotides are TGTGCCAGCTCTCCCGGGGGAGATCAGCCCCAGCATTTT.

This clonotype was seen many times. The chain recombines TRBV7-6 with TRBJ1-5; no definite D call. CDR1 SGHVS and CDR2 FNYEAQ come from the germline V gene. The CDR3 covers 14 residues. V was pared by 5 bases and J by 4 bases, with 12 bases between. The CDR3, as DNA: TGTGCCAGCAGCCCCGGCGGTCGGAATCAGCCCCAGCATTTT. Protein sequence: CASSPGGRNQPQHF.

This clonotype was seen ten or more times. This chain joins TRBV7-2 and TRBJ2-7; the D gene is possibly TRBD2 (5 bases). V was pared by 0 bases and J by 9 bases, with 15 bases between. Per the germline V gene, CDR1 is SGHTA and CDR2 is FQGNSA. This CDR3 region has 14 residues. The CDR3, as DNA: TGTGCCAGCAGCTTAGCTCTAGCCGCCGTGGGGCAGTACTTC. Translation: CASSLALAAVGQYF.

The genes are TRBV7-2 and TRBJ2-1, with D perhaps TRBD2 (6 bases). Trimming removed 4 bases from V and 11 bases from J, with 15 bases in between. Per the germline V gene, CDR1 is SGHTA and CDR2 is FQGNSA. The CDR3 totals 13 residues. The CDR3 DNA is TGTGCCAGCAGCTCCCAGGGCGGGACGCAGCAGTTCTTC. Translating gives CASSSQGGTQQFF. The full variable domain, rest sourced from reference TRBV7-2 and TRBJ2-1, is GAGVSQSPSNKVTEKGKDVELRCDPISGHTALYWYRQSLGQGLEFLIYFQGNSAPDKSGLPSDRFSAERTGGSVSTLTIQRTQQEDSAVYLCASSSQGGTQQFFGPGTRLTVL.

This clonotype occurred a few times. The chain couples TRBV27 to TRBJ1-1, with D possibly being TRBD1 (5 bases). This CDR3 contains 14 residues. Germline V lookup: CDR1 MNHEY, CDR2 SMNVEV (reference sequence). V shed 6 bases and J shed 0 bases, with 11 bases lying between them. In DNA, the CDR3 is TGTGCCAGCAGAATTGGGGGTATGAACACTGAAGCTTTCTTT. Translation gives CASRIGGMNTEAFF.

This chain connects TRBV27 to TRBJ2-1, with 7 bases fitting TRBD2. V shed 4 bases, J shed 0 bases, and the junction held 18 bases outside the gene matches. This CDR3 spans 20 amino acids. Germline CDR1 and CDR2: MNHEY and SMNVEV (reference sequence). The DNA of the CDR3 is TGTGCCAGCAGTTCGAAGCCGGGACTATACCGGGATAGCTCCTACAATGAGCAGTTCTTC. This translates into CASSSKPGLYRDSSYNEQFF.